This TCR beta chain was obtained from a study of blood T cells in healthy people across ages. It was with a sample-barcoded 5' primer and a J-beta primer mix that a second PCR of about 6 to 11 cycles was run. CDR3-containing paired-end reads numbered at least 2.5 million in each sample. Using its own MiXCR run on the 5' RACE reads, TCRdb lists one record per CDR3 protein. The table shows 1.5 million to 2 million distinct CDR3 sequences, with 28% occurring only once. A few counts support this clonotype. V lost 1 base, J lost 6 bases, and 9 bases lay in between. Germline CDR1 is LGHDT and CDR2 is YNNKEL (reference sequence). This CDR3 is built from 13 residues.

The chain couples TRBV3-1 to TRBJ1-2; D not resolved. This sequence was found in a woman in her twenties or thirties in good health. The sample comprised blood. CDR3 in DNA: TGTGCCAGCAGCCAAGGACACCTCAATGGCTACACCTTC. It translates to CASSQGHLNGYTF. Using reference TRBV3-1 and TRBJ1-2 for the parts outside the CDR3, the full variable domain is DTAVSQTPKYLVTQMGNDKSIKCEQNLGHDTMYWYKQDSKKFLKIMFSYNNKELIINETVPNRFSPKSPDKAHLNLHINSLELGDSAVYFCASSQGHLNGYTFGSGTRLTVV.